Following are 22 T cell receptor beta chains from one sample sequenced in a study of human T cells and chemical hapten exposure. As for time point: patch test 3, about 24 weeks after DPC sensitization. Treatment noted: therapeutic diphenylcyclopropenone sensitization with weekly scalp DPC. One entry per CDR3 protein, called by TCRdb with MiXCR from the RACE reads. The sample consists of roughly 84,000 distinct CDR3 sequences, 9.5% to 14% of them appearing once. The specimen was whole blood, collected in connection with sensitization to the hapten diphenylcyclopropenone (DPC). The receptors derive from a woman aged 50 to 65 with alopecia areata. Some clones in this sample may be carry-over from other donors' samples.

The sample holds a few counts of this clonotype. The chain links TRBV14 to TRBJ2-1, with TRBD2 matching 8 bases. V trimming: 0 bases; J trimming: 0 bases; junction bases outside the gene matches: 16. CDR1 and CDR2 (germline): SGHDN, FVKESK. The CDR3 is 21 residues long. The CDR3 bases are TGTGCCAGCAGCCAAGATTATGGGTCGTCACTAGCGGCGAGCTCCTACAATGAGCAGTTCTTC. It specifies CASSQDYGSSLAASSYNEQFF. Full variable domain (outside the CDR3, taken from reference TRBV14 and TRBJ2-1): EAGVTQFPSHSVIEKGQTVTLRCDPISGHDNLYWYRRVMGKEIKFLLHFVKESKQDESGMPNNRFLAERTGGTYSTLKVQPAELEDSGVYFCASSQDYGSSLAASSYNEQFFGPGTRLTVL.

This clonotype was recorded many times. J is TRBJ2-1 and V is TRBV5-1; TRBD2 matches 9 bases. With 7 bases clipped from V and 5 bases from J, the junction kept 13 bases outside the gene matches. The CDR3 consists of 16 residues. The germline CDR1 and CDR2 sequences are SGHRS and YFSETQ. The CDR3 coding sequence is TGCGCCAGCCAAGCAAGCGTCCTAGCGGGAAACAATGAGCAGTTCTTC. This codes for CASQASVLAGNNEQFF.

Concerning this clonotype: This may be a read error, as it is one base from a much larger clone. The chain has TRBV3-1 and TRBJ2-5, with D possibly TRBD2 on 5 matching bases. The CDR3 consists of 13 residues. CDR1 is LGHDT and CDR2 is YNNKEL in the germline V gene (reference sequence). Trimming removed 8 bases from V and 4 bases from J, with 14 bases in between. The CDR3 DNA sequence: TGTGCCAGCTGTAGGGAGAGAAGAGAGACCCAGTACTTC. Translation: CASCRERRETQYF.

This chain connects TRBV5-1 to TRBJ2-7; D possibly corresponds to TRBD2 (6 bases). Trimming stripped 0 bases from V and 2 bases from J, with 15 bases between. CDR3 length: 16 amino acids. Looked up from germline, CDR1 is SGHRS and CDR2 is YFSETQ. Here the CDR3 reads CASSLGSGTGAYEQYF. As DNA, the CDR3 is TGCGCCAGCAGCTTGGGGTCCGGGACTGGAGCCTACGAGCAGTACTTC.

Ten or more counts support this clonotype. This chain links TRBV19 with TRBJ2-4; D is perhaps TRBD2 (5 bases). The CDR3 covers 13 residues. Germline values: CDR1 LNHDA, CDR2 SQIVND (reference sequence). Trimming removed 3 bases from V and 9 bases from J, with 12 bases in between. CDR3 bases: TGTGCCAGTAGTATTGAGAGCGGCGGCATTCAGTACTTC. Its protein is CASSIESGGIQYF. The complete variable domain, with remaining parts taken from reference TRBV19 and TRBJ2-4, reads DGGITQSPKYLFRKEGQNVTLSCEQNLNHDAMYWYRQDPGQGLRLIYYSQIVNDFQKGDIAEGYSVSREKKESFPLTVTSAQKNPTAFYLCASSIESGGIQYFGAGTRLSVL.

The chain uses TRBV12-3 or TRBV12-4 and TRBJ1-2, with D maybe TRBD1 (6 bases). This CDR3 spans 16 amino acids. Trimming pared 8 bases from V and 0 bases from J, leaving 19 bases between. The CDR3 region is CASGSGGGVTNYGYTF. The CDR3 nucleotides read TGTGCCAGCGGGTCCGGGGGGGGCGTTACTAACTATGGCTACACCTTC.

DNA of the CDR3: TGTGCCAGCTCACGCCGCTCCGGGAGCTCCTACGAGCAGTACTTC. Protein: CASSRRSGSSYEQYF. The rearrangement links TRBV18 to TRBJ2-7; D may be TRBD2 (6 bases). Germline assignment: CDR1 KGHSH and CDR2 LQKENI. The V end lost 4 bases, the J end lost 0 bases, and 13 bases lay between the germline ends. The CDR3 consists of 15 residues.

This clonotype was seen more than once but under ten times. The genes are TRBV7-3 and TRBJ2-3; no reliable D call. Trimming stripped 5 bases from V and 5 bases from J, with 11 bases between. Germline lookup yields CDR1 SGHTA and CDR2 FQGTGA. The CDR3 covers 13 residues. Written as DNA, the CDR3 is TGTGCCAGCAGCCCCCCGTCAGGAGATACGCAGTATTTT. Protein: CASSPPSGDTQYF.

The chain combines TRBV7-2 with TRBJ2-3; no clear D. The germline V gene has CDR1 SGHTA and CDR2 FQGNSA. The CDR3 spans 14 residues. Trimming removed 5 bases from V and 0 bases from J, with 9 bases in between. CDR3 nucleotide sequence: TGTGCCAGCAGCCCCACCCAGAGCACAGATACGCAGTATTTT. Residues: CASSPTQSTDTQYF.

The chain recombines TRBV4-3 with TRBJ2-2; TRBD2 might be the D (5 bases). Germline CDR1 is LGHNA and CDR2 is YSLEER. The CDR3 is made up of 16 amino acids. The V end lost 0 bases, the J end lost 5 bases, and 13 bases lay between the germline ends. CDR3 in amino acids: CASSQEGLAPTGELFF. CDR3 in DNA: TGCGCCAGCAGCCAAGAGGGTTTAGCGCCGACCGGGGAGCTGTTTTTT.

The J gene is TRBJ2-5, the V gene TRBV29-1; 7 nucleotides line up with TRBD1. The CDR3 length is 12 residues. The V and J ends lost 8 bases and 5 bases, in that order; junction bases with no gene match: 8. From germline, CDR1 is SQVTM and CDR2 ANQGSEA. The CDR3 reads CSSQRDSETQYF. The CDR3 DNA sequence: TGCAGCTCCCAAAGGGACAGTGAGACCCAGTACTTC.

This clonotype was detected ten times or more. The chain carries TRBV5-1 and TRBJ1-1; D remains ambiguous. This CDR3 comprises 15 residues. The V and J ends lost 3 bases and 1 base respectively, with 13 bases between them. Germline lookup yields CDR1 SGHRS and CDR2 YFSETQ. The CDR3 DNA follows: TGCGCCAGCAGCTCGTGGGTATCTCAGAACACTGAAGCTTTCTTT. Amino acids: CASSSWVSQNTEAFF.

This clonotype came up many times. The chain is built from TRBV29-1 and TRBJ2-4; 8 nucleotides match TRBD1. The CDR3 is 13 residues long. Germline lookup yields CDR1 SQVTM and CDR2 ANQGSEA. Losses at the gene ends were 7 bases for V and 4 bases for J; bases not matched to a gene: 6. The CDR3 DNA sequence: TGCAGCGCCGGACAGGGCGCAAAAAACATTCAGTACTTC. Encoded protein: CSAGQGAKNIQYF.

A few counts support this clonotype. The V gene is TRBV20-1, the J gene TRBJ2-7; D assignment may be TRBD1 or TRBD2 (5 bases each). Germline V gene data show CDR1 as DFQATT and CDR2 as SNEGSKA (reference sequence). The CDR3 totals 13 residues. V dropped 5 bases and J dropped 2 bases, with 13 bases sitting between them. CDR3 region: CSAFRDRAYEQYF. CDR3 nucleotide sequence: TGCAGTGCTTTCCGGGACCGTGCCTACGAGCAGTACTTC.

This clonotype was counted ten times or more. In nucleotides, the CDR3 is TGTGCCAGCAGCCAAGACCCCAGGGGGGTCGCTGAAGCTTTCTTT. It specifies CASSQDPRGVAEAFF. The rearrangement links TRBV14 to TRBJ1-1; 7 bases align to TRBD1. This CDR3 is 15 amino acids long. V gave up 0 bases and J gave up 6 bases; unmatched junction bases: 7. Germline CDR1 SGHDN, CDR2 FVKESK.

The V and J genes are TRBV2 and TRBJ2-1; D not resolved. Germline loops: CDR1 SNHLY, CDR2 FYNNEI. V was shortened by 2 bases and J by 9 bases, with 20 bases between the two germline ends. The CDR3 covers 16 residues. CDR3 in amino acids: CASSESLGIGSREQFF. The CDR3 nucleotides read TGTGCCAGCAGTGAAAGTTTAGGGATAGGATCGCGTGAGCAGTTCTTC.

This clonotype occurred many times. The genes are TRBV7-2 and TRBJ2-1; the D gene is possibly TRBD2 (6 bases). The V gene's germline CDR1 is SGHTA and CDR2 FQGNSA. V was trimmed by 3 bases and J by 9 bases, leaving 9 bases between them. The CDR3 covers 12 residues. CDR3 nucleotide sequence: TGTGCCAGCAGCTTGGAGGGGTTTGAGCAGTTCTTC. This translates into CASSLEGFEQFF.

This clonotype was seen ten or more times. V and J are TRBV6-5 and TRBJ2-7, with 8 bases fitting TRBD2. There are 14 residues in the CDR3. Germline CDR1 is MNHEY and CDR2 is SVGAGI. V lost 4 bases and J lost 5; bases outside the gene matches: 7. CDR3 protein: CASSFPGGSNEQYF. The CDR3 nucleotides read TGTGCCAGCAGTTTCCCGGGAGGGTCCAACGAGCAGTACTTC.

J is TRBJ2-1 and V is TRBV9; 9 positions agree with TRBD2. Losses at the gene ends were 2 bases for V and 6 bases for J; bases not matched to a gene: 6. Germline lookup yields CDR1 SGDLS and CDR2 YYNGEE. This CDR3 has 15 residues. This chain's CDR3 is CASSVIAGEFNEQFF. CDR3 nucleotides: TGTGCCAGCAGCGTTATAGCGGGAGAGTTCAATGAGCAGTTCTTC.

The CDR3 DNA reads as TGTGCCAGCAGGCGGGAGCTCCAAGAGACCCAGTACTTC. This codes for CASRRELQETQYF. The V call is TRBV2, the J call TRBJ2-5; 7 nucleotides match TRBD2. This CDR3 comprises 13 residues. Germline-derived CDR1 and CDR2 are SNHLY and FYNNEI. V lost 6 bases and J lost 1; bases outside the gene matches: 2.

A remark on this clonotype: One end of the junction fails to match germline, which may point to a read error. This CDR3 reads CACSLNFPDSGANVLTF. The CDR3 DNA follows: TGTGCCTGCAGTTTAAACTTTCCTGACTCTGGGGCCAACGTCCTGACTTTC. The chain combines TRBV28 with TRBJ2-6; D not resolved. Germline loops: CDR1 MDHEN, CDR2 SYDVKM. This CDR3 is 17 amino acids long.

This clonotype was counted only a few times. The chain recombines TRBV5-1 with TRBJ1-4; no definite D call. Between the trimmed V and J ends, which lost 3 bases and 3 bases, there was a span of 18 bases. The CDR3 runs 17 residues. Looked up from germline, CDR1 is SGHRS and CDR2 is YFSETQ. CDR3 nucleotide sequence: TGCGCCAGCAGCTACCTCTCGGCGACGGTCCCTAATGAAAAACTGTTTTTT. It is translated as CASSYLSATVPNEKLFF. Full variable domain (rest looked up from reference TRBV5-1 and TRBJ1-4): KAGVTQTPRYLIKTRGQQVTLSCSPISGHRSVSWYQQTPGQGLQFLFEYFSETQRNKGNFPGRFSGRQFSNSRSEMNVSTLELGDSALYLCASSYLSATVPNEKLFFGSGTQLSVL.